Listed here are 20 T cell receptor beta chains from one sample, sequenced in a study of T cell repertoires in ileal Crohn's disease (dated by TCRdb to 2018 to 2020). The method behind the library was the immunoSEQ multiplex PCR assay. Here the immuneACCESS table is served through TCRdb, limited to in-frame sequences with V and J called. Missing clones are a known gap in these copies; in checked studies unresolved V genes cover under half, and the rest lacks a known reason. The sample yields over 14,000 clones; roughly 82% were counted once. The ten most abundant clones make up around 5.8% of the sample. Material: ileal tissue. The receptor source for this set is an adult with Crohn's disease.

With respect to this clone: Germline and junction disagree at one end, which may indicate a read error. V is TRBV7-9 and J is TRBJ2-5, with TRBD2 identical over 11 bases. This CDR3 spans 14 amino acids. Germline values: CDR1 SEHNR, CDR2 FQNEAQ (reference sequence). The CDR3 loop reads CASSLAGGYETQYF. CDR3 bases: TGTGCCAGCAGCCTAGCGGGGGGATATGAGACCCAGTACTTC. Full variable domain (remainder filled in from reference TRBV7-9 and TRBJ2-5): DTGVSQNPRHKITKRGQNVTFRCDPISEHNRLYWYRQTLGQGPEFLTYFQNEAQLEKSRLLSDRFSAERPKGSFSTLEIQRTEQGDSAMYLCASSLAGGYETQYFGPGTRLLVL.

The chain has TRBV12-5 and TRBJ1-1, with 9 bases aligning to TRBD1. The V and J ends lost 3 bases and 7 bases, in that order; junction bases with no gene match: 6. CDR3 length: 14 residues. CDR1 and CDR2 from the germline V gene are LGHNT and FRNRAP. The CDR3 nucleotides are TGTGCTAGTGGTTTCCACAGGGGGCGAGATGAAGCTTTCTTT. Translating gives CASGFHRGRDEAFF.

The chain links TRBV29-1 to TRBJ2-3, with TRBD2 identical over 9 bases. Trimming removed 4 bases from V and 8 bases from J; junction bases left unmatched: 4. This CDR3 comprises 12 residues. Germline V gene lookup returns CDR1 SQVTM and CDR2 ANQGSEA. This CDR3 reads CSVVRGGVTQYF. The CDR3 nucleotides read TGCAGCGTTGTGCGGGGGGGGGTTACGCAGTATTTT.

The chain has TRBV9 and TRBJ1-1; a weak D match, TRBD1 (6 bases). The V end lost 0 bases, the J end lost 2 bases, and 8 bases lay between the germline ends. The CDR3 covers 14 residues. The V gene's germline CDR1 is SGDLS and CDR2 YYNGEE. The CDR3 spells CASSVAGQNTEAFF. CDR3 coding DNA: TGTGCCAGCAGCGTAGCGGGACAAAACACTGAAGCTTTCTTT.

The V gene is TRBV2, the J gene TRBJ2-7, with D tentatively TRBD2 (6 bases). Deletions cut 6 bases from V and 3 bases from J, with 18 bases between. Germline-derived CDR1 and CDR2 are SNHLY and FYNNEI. The CDR3 contains 15 residues. The DNA of the CDR3 is TGTGCCAGCAGGGCAGCCGGGACTCCCCTCTACGAGCAGTACTTC. It specifies CASRAAGTPLYEQYF.

This chain links TRBV5-6 with TRBJ2-3; TRBD2 agrees at 12 bases. This CDR3 spans 18 amino acids. Germline V gene lookup returns CDR1 SGHDT and CDR2 YYEEEE. After removal of 4 bases from V and 0 bases from J, the junction contained 9 bases not matched to a gene. The chain's CDR3 is CASSPRVLAGGSTDTQYF. The CDR3 DNA follows: TGTGCCAGCAGCCCGAGGGTCCTAGCGGGAGGGAGCACAGATACGCAGTATTTT.

The genes are TRBV6-4 and TRBJ2-1; TRBD2 aligns across 10 bases. The CDR3 covers 14 residues. With 2 bases clipped from V and 6 bases from J, the junction kept 1 base outside the gene matches. Germline V gene data show CDR1 as MRHNA and CDR2 as SNTAGT. Here the CDR3 DNA reads TGTGCCAGCAGTGACAGCGGGGGGGCCAATGAGCAGTTCTTC. Its translation is CASSDSGGANEQFF.

The V call is TRBV18, the J call TRBJ1-4; 7 nucleotides agree with TRBD1. J lost 3 bases, V lost 2 bases, and 3 bases had no gene match. CDR1 and CDR2 (germline): KGHSH, LQKENI. The CDR3 runs 15 residues. CDR3 sequence reads: CASSPTTGSNEKLFF. The CDR3 nucleotides are TGTGCCAGCTCACCAACGACAGGGTCTAATGAAAAACTGTTTTTT. Full variable domain (outside the CDR3, taken from reference TRBV18 and TRBJ1-4): NAGVMQNPRHLVRRRGQEARLRCSPMKGHSHVYWYRQLPEEGLKFMVYLQKENIIDESGMPKERFSAEFPKEGPSILRIQQVVRGDSAAYFCASSPTTGSNEKLFFGSGTQLSVL.

In this sample, this clone turned up once. In nucleotides, the CDR3 is TGTGCCATCAGTGAAGGCGGGTACTCCTACGAGCAGTACTTC. Its translation is CAISEGGYSYEQYF. The chain employs TRBV10-3 and TRBJ2-7, with D possibly matching TRBD2 (5 bases). Trimming removed 3 bases at V and 0 bases at J, with 9 bases between. Germline CDR1 and CDR2: ENHRY and SYGVKD. There are 14 residues in the CDR3.

The J gene is TRBJ1-1, the V gene TRBV30, with unresolved D. V was clipped by 1 base and J by 5 bases, with 8 bases between them. The germline V gene has CDR1 GTSNPN and CDR2 SVGIG (reference sequence). The CDR3 has 12 residues. The CDR3 sequence: CAWSESRTEAFF. CDR3 nucleotides: TGTGCCTGGAGTGAGAGCCGAACTGAAGCTTTCTTT.

The chain carries TRBV6-1 and TRBJ2-1, with 7 bases aligning to TRBD1. The J segment lost 2 bases and the V segment lost 6 bases, leaving 7 bases of the junction unmatched. CDR1 is MNHNS, CDR2 SASEGT, per germline. The CDR3 covers 15 residues. CDR3 region: CASSLTDRAYNEQFF. CDR3 sequence (DNA): TGTGCCAGCAGCCTCACCGACAGGGCCTACAATGAGCAGTTCTTC.

Here the CDR3 reads CASHGTRLSYEQYF. The CDR3 nucleotides are TGTGCCAGTCACGGGACTAGGCTTTCCTACGAGCAGTACTTC. The rearrangement uses TRBV6-1 and TRBJ2-7, with 8 bases fitting TRBD2. The CDR3 covers 14 residues. The V segment lost 9 bases and the J segment 1 base; nucleotides outside the gene matches: 8. The V gene's germline CDR1 is MNHNS and CDR2 SASEGT.

The genes are TRBV19 and TRBJ1-1; 7 nucleotides agree with TRBD1. The CDR3 loop spans 13 amino acids. With 5 bases clipped from V and 1 base from J, the junction kept 1 base outside the gene matches. From germline, CDR1 is LNHDA and CDR2 SQIVND (reference sequence). The CDR3 nucleotides are TGTGCCAGTAGTCACAGGGGGAACACTGAAGCTTTCTTT. Translating gives CASSHRGNTEAFF.

This CDR3 reads CASSSKLQGWTSGRALYEQYF. CDR3 DNA: TGTGCCAGCAGTTCCAAACTACAGGGTTGGACTAGCGGGAGGGCCCTCTACGAGCAGTACTTC. This chain uses TRBV28 with TRBJ2-7; TRBD2 matches 15 bases. V shed 4 bases and J 3 bases; nucleotides not matched to a gene: 19. The CDR3 covers 21 residues. Germline CDR1 MDHEN, CDR2 SYDVKM.

This sequence joins TRBV6-6 and TRBJ1-1; 7 bases align to TRBD1. CDR3 length: 14 amino acids. The V gene end was trimmed by 6 bases and the J gene end by 4 bases; junction bases not matched to a gene: 8. Germline CDR1 MNHNY, CDR2 SVGAGI (reference sequence). The DNA for the CDR3 is TGTGCCAGCAGCTACAGGGGAGGGGGCACTGAAGCTTTCTTT. The encoded protein is CASSYRGGGTEAFF.

This clone was seen a handful of times. The chain uses TRBV27 and TRBJ2-1; 7 nucleotides agree with TRBD2. Unmatched junction bases numbered 8, after V lost 1 base and J lost 8 bases. Germline CDR1 is MNHEY and CDR2 is SMNVEV (reference sequence). The CDR3 runs to 15 residues. The CDR3 region is CASSLYAGAADEQFF. Written as DNA, the CDR3 is TGTGCCAGCAGTTTATATGCGGGAGCGGCGGATGAGCAGTTCTTC.

The chain joins TRBV28 to TRBJ1-2, with TRBD1 matching over 10 bases. In germline, CDR1 is MDHEN, CDR2 SYDVKM. CDR3 size: 14 residues. Trimming at V came to 6 bases and at J to 4 bases, leaving 5 bases not matched to a gene. CDR3 nucleotides: TGTGCCAGCAGGGGGACAGGGGTCGGCTATGGCTACACCTTC. Its protein is CASRGTGVGYGYTF.

The V and J genes are TRBV14 and TRBJ2-5, with a weak D call TRBD1 (5 bases). CDR1 SGHDN and CDR2 FVKESK come from the germline V gene. V was clipped by 4 bases and J by 3 bases, with 15 bases between them. The CDR3 length is 15 residues. The CDR3 nucleotides are TGTGCCAGCAGCCTTAGACTCAGGGAAAAAGAGACCCAGTACTTC. It yields the protein CASSLRLREKETQYF.

This chain uses TRBV9 with TRBJ2-1; 12 bases are a match to TRBD2. Trimming cost V 4 bases and J 7 bases; bases outside gene matches: 9. The V gene's germline CDR1 is SGDLS and CDR2 YYNGEE. CDR3 length: 16 residues. The CDR3 bases are TGTGCCAGCAGCCGGTCTAGCGGGAGGGGTGAGAATGAGCAGTTCTTC. Translating gives CASSRSSGRGENEQFF. The full variable domain, with the rest looked up from reference TRBV9 and TRBJ2-1, is DSGVTQTPKHLITATGQRVTLRCSPRSGDLSVYWYQQSLDQGLQFLIQYYNGEERAKGNILERFSAQQFPDLHSELNLSSLELGDSALYFCASSRSSGRGENEQFFGPGTRLTVL.

The rearrangement links TRBV27 to TRBJ2-2; 7 nucleotides agree with TRBD1. J lost 8 bases, V lost 2 bases, and 2 bases had no gene match. The CDR3 consists of 13 residues. The V gene's germline CDR1 is MNHEY and CDR2 SMNVEV (reference sequence). The DNA of the CDR3 is TGTGCCAGCAGTTTAGACAGGGTGGGGGAGCTGTTTTTT. Encoded protein: CASSLDRVGELFF.